Listed below are T cell receptor beta chains from one sample, sequenced in a study of identifying expanded T cells in peripheral blood. Measured with immunoSEQ multiplex PCR; TCRdb has only the in-frame clones, and not every one. The sample has about 130,000 clones; about 86% are singletons. Sequences were obtained from blood. All receptors derive from a person between 18 and 75 years old in good health. Each CDR3 is given without its conserved first and last residue.

TRBJ1-3 TRBV7-2 ASSPRTGRFGNTIY
TRBJ1-1 TRBV6-1 ASNDVGGYEAF
TRBJ1-3 TRBV5-5 ASSLWESSGNTIY
TRBJ2-5 TRBV5-5 ASSPQTGLGETQY
TRBJ2-2 TRBV5-1 ASSPLVNTGELF
TRBJ1-2 TRBV10-3 AISEESEPNYGYT
TRBJ1-2 TRBV16 ASSPPGAPGYT
TRBJ2-5 TRBV4-1 ASSLTLGRAETQY
TRBJ1-1 TRBV27 ASSLNFGGTEAF
TRBJ2-2 TRBV27 ASRGAPDNTGELF
TRBJ1-2 TRBV2 ASSLRLEANYGYT
TRBJ2-7 TRBV10-1 ASSPTSGRAHEQY
TRBJ1-2 TRBV5-1 ASQRGQGMDGYT
TRBJ2-1 TRBV5-1 ASSPLTGTSGADYNEQF
TRBJ1-5 TRBV28 ASTPGQGGGQPQH